The present T cell receptor beta chain was sequenced within a study of T cells in Graves' hyperthyroidism and ophthalmopathy. Regarding the study as a whole: The model's output predicted ophthalmopathy at a median of 6.5 months prior to onset. Most thyroid clonotypes expanded above 0.001 were also detected in blood.

This clonotype came up a few times. The target antigen is unknown. Diagnoses were established using clinical symptoms, serum thyroxine and TRAb, thyroid ultrasound and orbital computed tomography. Germline CDR1 is MNHEY and CDR2 is SMNVEV (reference sequence). V was clipped by 3 bases and J by 9 bases, with 21 bases between them. There are 16 residues in the CDR3. The TCR beta CDR3 regions underwent amplification using RNA transcripts as the source. First-round RT-PCR targeting the TCR CDR3 was performed with the HTBI primer set. Via MiXCR, TCRdb re-called the multiplex PCR reads, giving one row per CDR3 protein. In the table there are 530,000 or so distinct CDR3 sequences, around 42% of which are singletons.

The rearrangement joins TRBV27 to TRBJ1-5; possible D gene TRBD1, 5 bases. This clonotype was sampled from a woman under 30 with Graves' hyperthyroidism. Sequencing was done on a sample of peripheral blood or thyroid tissue (not recorded which). The CDR3 DNA follows: TGTGCCAGCAGTTTCCTCCCTGTCCGGGACGCGGCGCCCCAGCATTTT. It encodes CASSFLPVRDAAPQHF.